These T cell receptor beta chains were read from a single sample in a study of blood T cells in healthy people across ages. One entry per CDR3 protein results from TCRdb running MiXCR on the 5' RACE reads. The table includes some 900,000 distinct CDR3 sequences, about 28% detected once. Sequencing was done on a sample of blood. These receptor sequences come from a woman older than 75 in good health. Both conserved end residues are part of each CDR3. The D gene is left open where the match is weak. Where a row states a size, it is once, few, many or the class of an expanded clone; other rows omit it.

J gene | clone size | V gene | D gene | CDR3 protein | CDR3 DNA
TRBJ2-1 | - | TRBV15 | - | CATGNEQFF | TGTGCCACGGGGAATGAGCAGTTCTTC
TRBJ1-3 | - | TRBV21-1 | - | CASSKAPRYSTTSGNTIYF | TGTGCCAGCAGCAAAGCGCCTAGATACAGCACCACCTCTGGAAACACCATATATTTT
TRBJ1-5 | many | TRBV5-1 | TRBD1 | CASSRDREQPQHF | TGCGCCAGTTCCCGCGACAGGGAGCAGCCCCAGCATTTT
TRBJ2-4 | many | TRBV20-1 | - | CSASQGAKNIQYF | TGCAGTGCTAGTCAGGGGGCCAAAAACATTCAGTACTTC
TRBJ2-7 | - | TRBV29-1 | - | CSVEGLRAGEQYF | TGCAGCGTTGAGGGGCTACGCGCGGGCGAGCAGTACTTC
TRBJ2-3 | few | TRBV20-1 | - | CSARGGERPDTQYF | TGCAGTGCTAGAGGGGGGGAAAGGCCAGATACGCAGTATTTT
TRBJ2-1 | once | TRBV4-1 | - | CASSQSVADYNEQFF | TGCGCCAGCAGCCAGTCTGTGGCCGACTACAACGAGCAGTTCTTC
TRBJ2-7 | many | TRBV16 | - | CASSLWGNEQYF | TGTGCCAGCAGCCTCTGGGGGAACGAGCAGTACTTC
TRBJ2-2 | - | TRBV6-6 | - | CASSFRQGNTGELFF | TGTGCCAGCAGTTTTCGGCAAGGGAACACCGGGGAGCTGTTTTTT
TRBJ2-4 | - | TRBV30 | TRBD2 | CAWREAGGLDIQYF | TGTGCCTGGAGGGAAGCGGGGGGGCTGGACATTCAGTACTTC
TRBJ1-5 | many | TRBV7-2 | - | CASSLMGGSNQPQHF | TGTGCCAGCAGCCTAATGGGGGGCAGCAATCAGCCCCAGCATTTT
TRBJ2-1 | many | TRBV12-3/TRBV12-4 | - | CASITNGGTNNQFF | TGTGCCAGCATTACGAATGGAGGGACAAATAACCAGTTCTTC
TRBJ1-6 | - | TRBV10-3 | TRBD1 | CAISERQGNPPLHF | TGTGCCATCAGTGAGAGACAGGGTAATCCACCCCTCCACTTT
TRBJ2-1 | many | TRBV5-1 | TRBD2 | CASSLGTGLADYNEQFF | TGCGCCAGCAGCTTGGGCACGGGACTAGCGGATTACAATGAGCAGTTCTTC
TRBJ1-1 | few | TRBV6-2/TRBV6-3 | - | CASSYYGRRGMGTEAFF | TGTGCCAGCAGTTACTACGGTAGACGGGGGATGGGCACTGAAGCTTTCTTT
TRBJ1-2 | many | TRBV5-1 | TRBD1 | CASSTGQSANYGYTF | TGCGCCAGCAGCACGGGACAGTCGGCTAACTATGGCTACACCTTC
TRBJ2-3 | - | TRBV5-6 | TRBD2 | CASSLTAGARGDTQYF | TGTGCCAGCAGCTTAACAGCGGGGGCGAGGGGAGATACGCAGTATTTT
TRBJ2-5 | many | TRBV20-1 | TRBD2 | CSASPLAGGLGRQETQYF | TGCAGTGCTAGTCCTCTAGCGGGGGGCCTTGGGCGCCAAGAGACCCAGTACTTC
TRBJ2-3 | many | TRBV12-3/TRBV12-4 | TRBD2 | CASSQRGLPSTDTQYF | TGTGCCAGCAGCCAGCGGGGACTACCTAGCACAGATACGCAGTATTTT
TRBJ1-1 | - | TRBV20-1 | - | CSALLQSTEAFF | TGCAGTGCCCTCTTACAGAGCACTGAAGCTTTCTTT
TRBJ1-6 | - | TRBV7-2 | - | CASSLRAPPLHF | TGTGCCAGCAGCTTGCGGGCTCCACCCCTCCACTTT
TRBJ2-7 | few | TRBV7-8 | TRBD2 | CASSFSAGGAYEQYF | TGTGCCAGCAGCTTCAGCGCGGGGGGGGCTTACGAGCAGTACTTC
TRBJ2-5 | few | TRBV7-2 | - | CASSSRAAYQETQYF | TGTGCCAGCAGCTCGAGGGCAGCGTACCAAGAGACCCAGTACTTC
TRBJ2-1 | many | TRBV7-2 | TRBD1 | CASSSAGTGGGNEQFF | TGTGCCAGCAGCTCCGCCGGGACAGGGGGCGGGAATGAGCAGTTCTTC
TRBJ2-2 | many | TRBV4-3 | TRBD2 | CASSLGSGGAFEVAGELFF | TGCGCCAGCAGCCTAGGCAGCGGGGGGGCGTTTGAAGTGGCCGGGGAGCTGTTTTTT
TRBJ1-2 | - | TRBV5-1 | TRBD1 | CASSSGTAADGYTF | TGCGCCAGCAGCTCGGGGACAGCGGCTGATGGCTACACCTTC
TRBJ1-5 | many | TRBV7-9 | - | CASSLADSPNQPQHF | TGTGCCAGCAGCTTAGCTGACAGCCCAAATCAGCCCCAGCATTTT
TRBJ1-4 | many | TRBV7-9 | TRBD1 | CASSAGTGVAELFF | TGTGCCAGCAGCGCGGGGACAGGGGTTGCGGAACTGTTTTTT
TRBJ1-5 | - | TRBV9 | - | CASSVDGGWNQPQHF | TGTGCCAGCAGCGTAGATGGGGGGTGGAACCAGCCCCAGCATTTT
TRBJ2-7 | few | TRBV5-6 | - | CASSVPGRAQPEQYF | TGTGCCAGCAGCGTACCGGGACGGGCCCAGCCCGAGCAGTACTTC
TRBJ1-1 | few | TRBV7-8 | - | CASSTRGHLEAFF | TGTGCCAGCAGCACACGAGGACACCTGGAAGCTTTCTTT
TRBJ2-5 | many | TRBV4-1 | TRBD2 | CASSQGASGGKETQYF | TGCGCCAGCAGCCAAGGTGCTAGCGGGGGCAAAGAGACCCAGTACTTC
TRBJ1-1 | few | TRBV20-1 | - | CSARDLGGGTEAFF | TGCAGTGCTAGAGATCTTGGGGGCGGCACTGAAGCTTTCTTT
TRBJ1-2 | many | TRBV28 | - | CASSSIYGYTF | TGTGCCAGCAGCTCAATCTATGGCTACACCTTC
TRBJ1-5 | once | TRBV30 | - | CAWSAWNQPQHF | TGTGCCTGGAGTGCCTGGAATCAGCCCCAGCATTTT
TRBJ1-1 | - | TRBV7-9 | TRBD1 | CASSRDRREAFF | TGTGCCAGCAGCCGGGACAGGCGGGAAGCTTTCTTT
TRBJ1-5 | many | TRBV5-1 | - | CASSPLTGQPQHF | TGCGCCAGCAGCCCCCTAACAGGGCAGCCCCAGCATTTT
TRBJ1-4 | once | TRBV7-9 | - | CVSSYGLGEKLFF | TGTGTCAGCAGCTACGGTTTGGGCGAAAAACTGTTTTTT
TRBJ2-2 | few | TRBV4-1 | - | CASSRPLGGRTGELFF | TGCGCCAGCAGCCGCCCTCTCGGGGGACGGACCGGGGAGCTGTTTTTT
TRBJ2-4 | many | TRBV4-3 | - | CASSQDLGGNIQYF | TGCGCCAGCAGCCAAGATCTTGGAGGGAACATTCAGTACTTC
TRBJ2-7 | once | TRBV6-5 | TRBD2 | CASSRGTSSRNYEQYF | TGTGCCAGCAGCCGCGGGACTAGCAGTCGAAACTACGAGCAGTACTTC
TRBJ2-3 | many | TRBV20-1 | - | CSASGLTSTDTQYF | TGCAGTGCCAGCGGACTGACTAGCACAGATACGCAGTATTTT
TRBJ1-6 | - | TRBV9 | - | CASSPIGGEGANSPLHF | TGTGCCAGCAGCCCCATTGGGGGCGAGGGTGCGAATTCACCCCTCCACTTT
TRBJ2-5 | many | TRBV6-1 | TRBD1 | CASSRQGVETQYF | TGTGCCAGCAGTAGGCAGGGGGTCGAGACCCAGTACTTC
TRBJ1-2 | many | TRBV7-2 | - | CASSLARRNYGYTF | TGTGCCAGCAGCTTAGCGCGGAGGAACTATGGCTACACCTTC
TRBJ2-1 | many | TRBV4-3 | TRBD2 | CASSHRGGGYNEQFF | TGCGCCAGCAGCCATCGGGGGGGGGGTTACAATGAGCAGTTCTTC
TRBJ2-7 | many | TRBV6-5 | TRBD2 | CASSSHTSGPSYEQYF | TGTGCCAGCAGTTCTCATACTAGCGGCCCTTCCTACGAGCAGTACTTC
TRBJ2-3 | once | TRBV12-3/TRBV12-4 | - | CASSPLELSADTQYF | TGTGCCAGCAGCCCCCTTGAGTTGAGCGCAGATACGCAGTATTTT
TRBJ2-6 | many | TRBV6-2/TRBV6-3 | TRBD1 | CASTPGTGTSGANVLTF | TGTGCCAGCACCCCTGGGACAGGGACCTCTGGGGCCAACGTCCTGACTTTC
TRBJ2-5 | - | TRBV3-1 | TRBD2 | CASRQRGGYYNEQYF | TGTGCCAGCAGACAGCGGGGGGGCTACTACAATGAGCAGTACTTC
TRBJ2-2 | - | TRBV12-5 | - | CASSPKDITGELFF | TGTGCTAGCTCACCGAAGGACATCACCGGGGAGCTGTTTTTT
TRBJ2-1 | - | TRBV6-2/TRBV6-3 | TRBD2 | CASSYSGGAHNEQFF | TGTGCCAGCAGTTACTCCGGGGGGGCCCACAATGAGCAGTTCTTC
TRBJ1-1 | once | TRBV5-5 | - | CASSPSGERDTEAFF | TGTGCCAGCAGCCCCTCGGGGGAGCGAGACACTGAAGCTTTCTTT
TRBJ1-5 | few | TRBV6-1 | - | CASSLTAISNQPQHF | TGTGCCAGCAGTTTAACAGCAATTAGCAATCAGCCCCAGCATTTT
TRBJ2-1 | many | TRBV7-2 | - | CASSLLGNRPLFF | TGTGCCAGCAGCCTACTGGGGAATAGGCCTCTGTTCTTC